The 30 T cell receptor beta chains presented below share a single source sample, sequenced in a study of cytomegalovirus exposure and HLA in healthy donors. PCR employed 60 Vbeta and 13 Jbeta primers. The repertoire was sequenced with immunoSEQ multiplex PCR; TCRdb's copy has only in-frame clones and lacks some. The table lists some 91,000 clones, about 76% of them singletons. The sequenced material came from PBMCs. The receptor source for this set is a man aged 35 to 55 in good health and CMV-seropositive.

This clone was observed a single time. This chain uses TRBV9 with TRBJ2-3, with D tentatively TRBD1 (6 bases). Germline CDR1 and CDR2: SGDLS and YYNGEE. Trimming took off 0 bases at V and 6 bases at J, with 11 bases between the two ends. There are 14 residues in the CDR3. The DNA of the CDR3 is TGTGCCAGCAGCGTAGACTGGGGGCAGGATACGCAGTATTTT. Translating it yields CASSVDWGQDTQYF. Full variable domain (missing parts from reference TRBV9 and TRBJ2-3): DSGVTQTPKHLITATGQRVTLRCSPRSGDLSVYWYQQSLDQGLQFLIQYYNGEERAKGNILERFSAQQFPDLHSELNLSSLELGDSALYFCASSVDWGQDTQYFGPGTRLTVL.

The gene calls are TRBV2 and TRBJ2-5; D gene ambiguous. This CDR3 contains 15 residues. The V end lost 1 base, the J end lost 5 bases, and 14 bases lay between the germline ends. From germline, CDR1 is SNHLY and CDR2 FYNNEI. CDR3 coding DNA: TGTGCCAGCAGTGAAGGAAAAGAGGCAATGGAGACCCAGTACTTC. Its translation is CASSEGKEAMETQYF.

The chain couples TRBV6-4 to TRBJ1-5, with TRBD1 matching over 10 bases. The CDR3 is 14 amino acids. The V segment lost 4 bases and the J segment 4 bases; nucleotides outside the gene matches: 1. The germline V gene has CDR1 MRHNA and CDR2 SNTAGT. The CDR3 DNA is TGTGCCAGCAGTGGACAGGGGGCGAATCAGCCCCAGCATTTT. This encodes CASSGQGANQPQHF.

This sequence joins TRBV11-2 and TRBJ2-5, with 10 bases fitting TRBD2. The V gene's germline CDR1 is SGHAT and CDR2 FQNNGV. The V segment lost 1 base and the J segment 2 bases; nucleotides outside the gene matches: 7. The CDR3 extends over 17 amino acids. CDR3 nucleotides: TGTGCCAGCAGCTTAGGTCGAACTAGCGGGAATCAAGAGACCCAGTACTTC. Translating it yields CASSLGRTSGNQETQYF.

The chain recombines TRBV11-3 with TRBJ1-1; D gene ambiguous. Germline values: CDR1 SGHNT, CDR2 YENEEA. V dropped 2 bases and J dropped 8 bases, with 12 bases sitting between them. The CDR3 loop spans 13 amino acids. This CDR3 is CASSLRRELEAFF. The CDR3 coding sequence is TGTGCCAGCAGCTTAAGGCGGGAGCTGGAAGCTTTCTTT. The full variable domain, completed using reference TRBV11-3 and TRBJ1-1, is EAGVVQSPRYKIIEKKQPVAFWCNPISGHNTLYWYLQNLGQGPELLIRYENEEAVDDSQLPKDRFSAERLKGVDSTLKIQPAELGDSAVYLCASSLRRELEAFFGQGTRLTVV.

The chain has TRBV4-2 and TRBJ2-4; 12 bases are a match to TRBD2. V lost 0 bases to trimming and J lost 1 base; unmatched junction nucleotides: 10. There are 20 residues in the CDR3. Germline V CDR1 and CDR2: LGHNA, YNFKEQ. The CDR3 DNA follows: TGTGCCAGCAGCCAAGATTCCCTAGCGGGGGGGTATACTGCCAAAAACATTCAGTACTTC. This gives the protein CASSQDSLAGGYTAKNIQYF.

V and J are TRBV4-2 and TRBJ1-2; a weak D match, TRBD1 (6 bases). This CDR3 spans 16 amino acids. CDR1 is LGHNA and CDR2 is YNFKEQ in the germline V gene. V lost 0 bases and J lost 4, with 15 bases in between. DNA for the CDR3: TGTGCCAGCAGCCAAGATTCGGCAGGGGCAGTCTATGGCTACACCTTC. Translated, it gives CASSQDSAGAVYGYTF.

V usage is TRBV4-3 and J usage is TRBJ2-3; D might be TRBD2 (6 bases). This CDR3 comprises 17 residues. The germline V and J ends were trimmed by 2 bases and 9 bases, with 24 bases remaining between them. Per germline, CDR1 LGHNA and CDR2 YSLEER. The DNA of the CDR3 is TGCGCCAGCAGCCAACCGCACACTGGGTCGGGAGTAAGCACGCAGTATTTT. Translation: CASSQPHTGSGVSTQYF.

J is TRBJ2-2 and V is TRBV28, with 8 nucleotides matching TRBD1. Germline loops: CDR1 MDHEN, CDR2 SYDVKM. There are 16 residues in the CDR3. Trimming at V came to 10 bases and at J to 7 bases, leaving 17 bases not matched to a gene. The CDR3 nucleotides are TGTGCCACGTACCAGGGGGCAGTCCGAAGTGGCGGGGAGCTGTTTTTT. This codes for CATYQGAVRSGGELFF.

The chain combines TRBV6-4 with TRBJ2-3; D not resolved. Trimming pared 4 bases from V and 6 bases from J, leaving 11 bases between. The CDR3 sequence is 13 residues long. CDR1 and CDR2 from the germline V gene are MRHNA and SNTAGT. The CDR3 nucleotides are TGTGCCAGCAGTGCCAGGCTCAGGGATACGCAGTATTTT. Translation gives CASSARLRDTQYF.

CDR3 sequence reads: CASTLWGQTEAFF. The CDR3 DNA reads as TGTGCCAGCACCCTGTGGGGACAGACTGAAGCTTTCTTT. The chain combines TRBV6-1 with TRBJ1-1; 7 bases are shared with TRBD1. The CDR3 runs 13 residues. Germline V gene data show CDR1 as MNHNS and CDR2 as SASEGT. V lost 7 bases to trimming and J lost 5 bases; unmatched junction nucleotides: 7.

The CDR3 DNA reads TGTGCCAGCAGTCCTACGAAGGGGACAGGGACGGGAGAGCAGTACTTC. This sequence encodes CASSPTKGTGTGEQYF. The chain joins TRBV28 to TRBJ2-5; TRBD1 matches at 9 bases. CDR3 size: 16 residues. V shed 5 bases and J 11 bases; nucleotides not matched to a gene: 18. Germline CDR1 reads MDHEN; CDR2 reads SYDVKM.

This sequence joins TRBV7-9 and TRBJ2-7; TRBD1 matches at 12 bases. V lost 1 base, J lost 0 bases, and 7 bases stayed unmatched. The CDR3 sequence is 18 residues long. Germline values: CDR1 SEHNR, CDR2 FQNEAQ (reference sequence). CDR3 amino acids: CASSLGRDRGRISYEQYF. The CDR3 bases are TGTGCCAGCAGCTTAGGCCGGGACAGGGGGCGCATCTCCTACGAGCAGTACTTC.

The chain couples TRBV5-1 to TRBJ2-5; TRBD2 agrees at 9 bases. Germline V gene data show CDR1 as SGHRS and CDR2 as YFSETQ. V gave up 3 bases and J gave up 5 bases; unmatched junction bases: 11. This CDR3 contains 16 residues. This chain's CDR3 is CASSWELAGDAETQYF. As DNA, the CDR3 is TGCGCCAGCAGCTGGGAATTAGCGGGAGATGCTGAGACCCAGTACTTC.

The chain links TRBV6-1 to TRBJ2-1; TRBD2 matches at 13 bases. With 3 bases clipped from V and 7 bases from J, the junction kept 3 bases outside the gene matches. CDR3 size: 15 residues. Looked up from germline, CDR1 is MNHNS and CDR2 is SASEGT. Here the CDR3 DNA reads TGTGCCAGCAGTGACAAGACTAGCGGGGGGAATGAGCAGTTCTTC. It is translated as CASSDKTSGGNEQFF.

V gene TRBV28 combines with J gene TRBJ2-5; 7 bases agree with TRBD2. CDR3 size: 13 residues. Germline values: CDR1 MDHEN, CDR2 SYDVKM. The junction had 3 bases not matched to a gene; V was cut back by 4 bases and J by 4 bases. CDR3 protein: CASSSERGETQYF. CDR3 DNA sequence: TGTGCCAGCAGTTCCGAGCGGGGAGAGACCCAGTACTTC.

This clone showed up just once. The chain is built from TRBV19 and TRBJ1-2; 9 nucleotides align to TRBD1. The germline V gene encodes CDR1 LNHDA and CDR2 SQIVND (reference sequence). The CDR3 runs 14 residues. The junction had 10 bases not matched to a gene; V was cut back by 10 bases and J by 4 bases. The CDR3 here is CATGTGGGRYGYTF. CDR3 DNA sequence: TGTGCCACGGGTACAGGGGGCGGCCGCTATGGCTACACCTTC.

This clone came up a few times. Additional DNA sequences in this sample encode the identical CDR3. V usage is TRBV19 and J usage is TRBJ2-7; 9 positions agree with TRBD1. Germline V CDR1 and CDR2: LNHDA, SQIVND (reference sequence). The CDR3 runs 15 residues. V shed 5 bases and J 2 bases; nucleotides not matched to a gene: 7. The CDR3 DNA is TGTGCCAGTAGTCTGGACGGACAGGGGCCCTACGAGCAGTACTTC. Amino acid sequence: CASSLDGQGPYEQYF. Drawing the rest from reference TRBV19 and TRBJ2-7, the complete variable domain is DGGITQSPKYLFRKEGQNVTLSCEQNLNHDAMYWYRQDPGQGLRLIYYSQIVNDFQKGDIAEGYSVSREKKESFPLTVTSAQKNPTAFYLCASSLDGQGPYEQYFGPGTRLTVT.

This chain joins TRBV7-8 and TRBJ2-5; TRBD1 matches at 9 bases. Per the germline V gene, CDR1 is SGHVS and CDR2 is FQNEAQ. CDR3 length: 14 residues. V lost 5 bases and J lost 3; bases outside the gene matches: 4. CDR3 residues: CASSLGTGKETQYF. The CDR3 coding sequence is TGTGCCAGCAGCCTAGGGACAGGGAAAGAGACCCAGTACTTC. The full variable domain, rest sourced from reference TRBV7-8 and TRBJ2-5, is GAGVSQSPRYKVAKRGQDVALRCDPISGHVSLFWYQQALGQGPEFLTYFQNEAQLDKSGLPSDRFFAERPEGSVSTLKIQRTQQEDSAVYLCASSLGTGKETQYFGPGTRLLVL.

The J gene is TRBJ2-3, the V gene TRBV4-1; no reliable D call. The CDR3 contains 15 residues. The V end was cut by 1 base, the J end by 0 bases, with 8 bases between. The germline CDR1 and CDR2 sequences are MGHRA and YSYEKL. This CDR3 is CASSQAITSTDTQYF. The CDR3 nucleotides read TGCGCCAGCAGCCAAGCCATCACTAGCACAGATACGCAGTATTTT.

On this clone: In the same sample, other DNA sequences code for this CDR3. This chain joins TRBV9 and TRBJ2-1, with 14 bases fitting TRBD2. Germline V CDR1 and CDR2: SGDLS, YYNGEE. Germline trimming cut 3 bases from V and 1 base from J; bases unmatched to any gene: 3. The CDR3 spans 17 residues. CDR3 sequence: CASSGRLAGGSYNEQFF. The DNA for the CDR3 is TGTGCCAGCAGCGGCCGACTAGCGGGAGGGTCCTACAATGAGCAGTTCTTC.

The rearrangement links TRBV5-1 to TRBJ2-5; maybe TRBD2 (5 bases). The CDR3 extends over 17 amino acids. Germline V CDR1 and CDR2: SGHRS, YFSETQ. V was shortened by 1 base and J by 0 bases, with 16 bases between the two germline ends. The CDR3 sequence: CASSLFPGLRDQETQYF. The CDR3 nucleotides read TGCGCCAGCAGCTTGTTTCCGGGGTTGAGGGACCAAGAGACCCAGTACTTC.

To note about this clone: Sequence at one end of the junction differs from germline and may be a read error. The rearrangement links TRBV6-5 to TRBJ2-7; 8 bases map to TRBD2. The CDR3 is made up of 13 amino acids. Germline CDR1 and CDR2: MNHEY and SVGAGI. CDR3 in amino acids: CASSYSWGSGRFF. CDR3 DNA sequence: TGTGCCAGCAGTTACTCCTGGGGAAGCGGGAGATTCTTC.

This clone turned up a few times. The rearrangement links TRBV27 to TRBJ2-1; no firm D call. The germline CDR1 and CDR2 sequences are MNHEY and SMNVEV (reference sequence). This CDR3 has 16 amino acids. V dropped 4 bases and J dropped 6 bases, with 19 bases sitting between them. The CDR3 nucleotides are TGTGCCAGCAGTTCACTATTAGCCTCCCGTCCCAATGAGCAGTTCTTC. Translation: CASSSLLASRPNEQFF.

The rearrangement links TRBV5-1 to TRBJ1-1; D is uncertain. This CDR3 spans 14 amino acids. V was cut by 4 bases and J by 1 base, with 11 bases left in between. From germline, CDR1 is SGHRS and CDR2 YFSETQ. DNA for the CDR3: TGCGCCAGCAGCCCTCGTGGAGCGAACACTGAAGCTTTCTTT. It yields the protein CASSPRGANTEAFF.

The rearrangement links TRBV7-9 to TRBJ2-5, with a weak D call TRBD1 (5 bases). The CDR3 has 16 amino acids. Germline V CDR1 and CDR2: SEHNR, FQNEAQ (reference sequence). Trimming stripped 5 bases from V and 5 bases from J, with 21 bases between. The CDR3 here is CASSPDGAVLRETQYF. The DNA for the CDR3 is TGTGCCAGCAGCCCCGATGGGGCGGTACTACGGGAGACCCAGTACTTC.

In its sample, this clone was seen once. CDR3 DNA sequence: TGTGCCACCAGCAGAGAGTTTATAGCGGGGGGCCGTCCCCCACCCGGGGAGCTGTTTTTT. Translation: CATSREFIAGGRPPPGELFF. This rearrangement joins TRBV15 to TRBJ2-2; 10 bases are a match to TRBD2. Germline assignment: CDR1 LNHNV and CDR2 YYDKDF (reference sequence). V was pared by 0 bases and J by 6 bases, with 16 bases of the junction left unmatched. The CDR3 runs to 20 residues.

CDR3 protein: CASSTQGSGYTF. For the CDR3, the DNA is TGTGCCAGCAGCACTCAGGGGAGTGGCTACACCTTC. The V and J genes are TRBV2 and TRBJ1-2; maybe TRBD1 (6 bases). CDR1 is SNHLY and CDR2 is FYNNEI in the germline V gene. The CDR3 runs to 12 residues. V was trimmed by 6 bases and J by 7 bases, leaving 12 bases between them.

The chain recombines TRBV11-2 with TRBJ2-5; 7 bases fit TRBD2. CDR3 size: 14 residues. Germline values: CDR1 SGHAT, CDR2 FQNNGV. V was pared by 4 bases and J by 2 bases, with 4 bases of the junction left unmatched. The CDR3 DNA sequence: TGTGCCAGCAGCTGGCAGGGACTACAAGAGACCCAGTACTTC. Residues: CASSWQGLQETQYF.

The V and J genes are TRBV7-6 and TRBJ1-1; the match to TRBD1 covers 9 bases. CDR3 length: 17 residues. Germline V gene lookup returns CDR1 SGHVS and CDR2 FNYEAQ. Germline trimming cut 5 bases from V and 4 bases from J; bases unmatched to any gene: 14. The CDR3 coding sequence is TGTGCCAGCAGCCCGGGACAGGGTAAGGGAGGGGGCACTGAAGCTTTCTTT. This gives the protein CASSPGQGKGGGTEAFF.